This T cell receptor (beta chain) was captured by sequencing in a study of monozygotic twins with inflammatory bowel disease. CDR1 is SGHRS, CDR2 YFSETQ, per germline. The length of the CDR3 is 11 residues. Following a re-call of the 5' RACE reads, TCRdb has one entry per CDR3 protein and lacks DNA. There are 300,000 to 350,000 distinct CDR3 sequences in the sample, with 2% to 2.5% held by the top ten. This clonotype originated in a human donor with ulcerative colitis or Crohn's disease, or a healthy co-twin of an affected twin (not recorded which). The chain links TRBV5-1 to TRBJ2-2. The sequencing sample was made of blood. The CDR3: CASSIIGELFF.